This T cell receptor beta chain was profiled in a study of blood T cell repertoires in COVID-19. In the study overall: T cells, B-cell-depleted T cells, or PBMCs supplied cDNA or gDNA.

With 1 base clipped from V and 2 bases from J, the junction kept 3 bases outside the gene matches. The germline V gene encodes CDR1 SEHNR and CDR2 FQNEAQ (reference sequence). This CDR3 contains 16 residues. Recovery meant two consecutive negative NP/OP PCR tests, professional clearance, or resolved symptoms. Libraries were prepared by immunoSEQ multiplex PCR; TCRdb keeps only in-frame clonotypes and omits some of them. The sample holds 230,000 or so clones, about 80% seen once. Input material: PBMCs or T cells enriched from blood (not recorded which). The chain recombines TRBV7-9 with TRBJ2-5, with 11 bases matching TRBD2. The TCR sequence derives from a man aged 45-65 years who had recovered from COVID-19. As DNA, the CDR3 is TGTGCCAGCAGCTTAGGGGTAGCGGGAGGGCAAGAGACCCAGTACTTC. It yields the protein CASSLGVAGGQETQYF.